The clone carrying this T cell receptor beta chain showed up just a few times. Antigen unknown. The CDR3 totals 15 residues. Trimming removed 0 bases from V and 2 bases from J, with 12 bases in between. Per the germline V gene, CDR1 is SGHRS and CDR2 is YFSETQ. These data are taken from a study of cytomegalovirus exposure and HLA in healthy donors. Study overall: Researchers previously reported finding fewer than 140 million unique TCR beta sequences from 170 million or so T cells. Findings and caveats of the study: Roughly uniform depth of sequencing across donors was assumed in presence/absence analyses. The investigators catalogued 150 or so TCR beta chains as cytomegalovirus-associated.

There were likely unrecorded immune exposures, though donors were nominally healthy when sampled. Amplification used 60 Vbeta primers and 13 Jbeta primers. Clones were sequenced by immunoSEQ multiplex PCR, and TCRdb holds only the in-frame ones, with some missing. The repertoire holds approximately 120,000 clones, with about 10% as singletons. The sample consisted of PBMCs. The receptor comes from a woman younger than 35 in good health and CMV-seropositive. This chain uses TRBV5-1 with TRBJ2-7; D is ambiguous. The CDR3, as DNA: TGCGCCAGCAGCTTGGCTAGTTTTGGAACCTACGAGCAGTACTTC. It is translated as CASSLASFGTYEQYF.